Below, 24 T cell receptor beta chains from the same sample are listed, as sequenced in a study of cytotoxic CD8 clonotypes in ibrutinib-treated CLL. Generated by immunoSEQ multiplex PCR, the TCRdb table keeps only in-frame clones and is missing some. The table includes some 93,000 clones, about 72% detected once. Source: PBMCs, taken after 12 months of ibrutinib treatment. The receptors were sampled from a human donor with chronic lymphocytic leukemia.

The rearrangement uses TRBV11-2 and TRBJ2-5; 9 bases agree with TRBD1. The CDR3 is 16 amino acids. Germline CDR1 is SGHAT and CDR2 is FQNNGV. V dropped 0 bases and J dropped 6; count of bases not matched to a gene: 8. The CDR3 coding sequence is TGTGCCAGCAGCTTAGAGGGACAGGGAGCGCGGAAGACCCAGTACTTC. Residues: CASSLEGQGARKTQYF.

The rearrangement uses TRBV5-6 and TRBJ1-1; a possible D gene is TRBD1 (6 bases). The germline V gene encodes CDR1 SGHDT and CDR2 YYEEEE. V gave up 1 base and J gave up 1 base, with 14 bases separating them. This CDR3 spans 16 amino acids. The CDR3 bases are TGTGCCAGCAGCTTGTACATCGGACAGAAGAACACTGAAGCTTTCTTT. Translation: CASSLYIGQKNTEAFF.

The V and J genes are TRBV5-1 and TRBJ2-5; D is undetermined. V gave up 2 bases and J gave up 2 bases, with 13 bases separating them. The germline V gene encodes CDR1 SGHRS and CDR2 YFSETQ. The CDR3 has 15 amino acids. The CDR3: CASSFPYWGQETQYF. DNA for the CDR3: TGCGCCAGCAGCTTTCCTTACTGGGGACAAGAGACCCAGTACTTC.

The chain is built from TRBV30 and TRBJ1-6, with D unclear. The CDR3 is made up of 14 amino acids. Germline CDR1 GTSNPN, CDR2 SVGIG (reference sequence). The V end was cut by 0 bases, the J end by 6 bases, with 9 bases between. CDR3: CAWSVSRLNSPLHF. DNA for the CDR3: TGTGCCTGGAGTGTAAGCCGGCTTAATTCACCCCTCCACTTT. Variable domain in full (rest from reference TRBV30 and TRBJ1-6): SQTIHQWPATLVQPVGSPLSLECTVEGTSNPNLYWYRQAAGRGLQLLFYSVGIGQISSEVPQNLSASRPQDRQFILSSKKLLLSDSGFYLCAWSVSRLNSPLHFGNGTRLTVT.

This clone appeared a few times. The chain joins TRBV7-2 to TRBJ1-1; D not resolved. Germline values: CDR1 SGHTA, CDR2 FQGNSA. This CDR3 spans 12 amino acids. Trimming removed 3 bases at V and 9 bases at J, with 11 bases between. The CDR3 nucleotides read TGTGCCAGCAGCTTTCTGGGAGGGCAAGCTTTCTTT. It specifies CASSFLGGQAFF.

This clone was seen a few times. This chain links TRBV19 with TRBJ2-2, with D possibly TRBD1 on 5 matching bases. V was pared by 7 bases and J by 4 bases, with 10 bases between. Looked up from germline, CDR1 is LNHDA and CDR2 is SQIVND (reference sequence). The CDR3 has 13 residues. CDR3 bases: TGTGCCAGTACAGGGCCGGGCACCGGGGAGCTGTTTTTT. Amino acid sequence: CASTGPGTGELFF.

This sequence joins TRBV7-8 and TRBJ1-2; D not resolved. This CDR3 spans 14 amino acids. The germline gives CDR1 SGHVS, CDR2 FQNEAQ. Trimming took off 2 bases at V and 2 bases at J, with 9 bases between the two ends. In DNA form, the CDR3 reads TGTGCCAGCAGCTTAAGAGACAACAACTATGGCTACACCTTC. Its translation: CASSLRDNNYGYTF. The variable domain in full, completed from reference TRBV7-8 and TRBJ1-2, reads GAGVSQSPRYKVAKRGQDVALRCDPISGHVSLFWYQQALGQGPEFLTYFQNEAQLDKSGLPSDRFFAERPEGSVSTLKIQRTQQEDSAVYLCASSLRDNNYGYTFGSGTRLTVV.

V gene TRBV6-4 combines with J gene TRBJ2-5; no clear D. The germline V and J ends were trimmed by 4 bases and 5 bases, with 11 bases remaining between them. Germline V gene data show CDR1 as MRHNA and CDR2 as SNTAGT. The CDR3 runs 13 residues. The CDR3 reads CASSASLYETQYF. DNA of the CDR3: TGTGCCAGCAGTGCCAGCCTATACGAGACCCAGTACTTC.

A remark on this clone: The junction differs from germline at one of its ends, possibly a read error. J is TRBJ2-1 and V is TRBV7-9, with 9 bases matching TRBD2. CDR1 is SEHNR, CDR2 FQNEAQ, per germline (reference sequence). This CDR3 region has 11 residues. CDR3 DNA sequence: TGTGCCAGCAGCTTTGGGACTAGCAAAGTCTTC. Translating gives CASSFGTSKVF.

This sequence joins TRBV6-5 and TRBJ1-1; D call uncertain. The CDR3 runs 12 residues. V was shortened by 6 bases and J by 6 bases, with 11 bases between the two germline ends. CDR1 is MNHEY and CDR2 is SVGAGI in the germline V gene. Here the CDR3 DNA reads TGTGCCAGCAGGCATACTAGCTCTGAAGCTTTCTTT. Its translation: CASRHTSSEAFF.

The rearrangement uses TRBV5-1 and TRBJ2-6; D is unclear. This CDR3 is 15 amino acids long. Germline-derived CDR1 and CDR2 are SGHRS and YFSETQ. V gave up 0 bases and J gave up 1 base, with 5 bases separating them. For the CDR3, the DNA is TGCGCCAGCAGCTTGGTGCTTTCTGGGGCCAACGTCCTGACTTTC. Protein: CASSLVLSGANVLTF. The full variable domain, rest sourced from reference TRBV5-1 and TRBJ2-6, is KAGVTQTPRYLIKTRGQQVTLSCSPISGHRSVSWYQQTPGQGLQFLFEYFSETQRNKGNFPGRFSGRQFSNSRSEMNVSTLELGDSALYLCASSLVLSGANVLTFGAGSRLTVL.

This clone was recorded a few times. The chain joins TRBV7-2 to TRBJ2-2, with 10 bases lining up with TRBD2. J was trimmed by 7 bases and V by 9 bases; bases with no gene match: 8. Germline V gene data show CDR1 as SGHTA and CDR2 as FQGNSA. The CDR3 has 14 amino acids. This CDR3 reads CASGVTSGVGELFF. The CDR3 DNA reads as TGTGCCAGTGGGGTCACTAGCGGGGTCGGGGAGCTGTTTTTT.

This clone has a single count. The chain employs TRBV4-2 and TRBJ2-2; possible D gene TRBD1, 5 bases. V was cut by 4 bases and J by 8 bases, with 11 bases left in between. This CDR3 has 13 residues. Per germline, CDR1 LGHNA and CDR2 YNFKEQ. Here the CDR3 reads CASSRQGPGELFF. In nucleotides, the CDR3 is TGTGCCAGCAGCCGCCAGGGTCCGGGGGAGCTGTTTTTT.

This chain joins TRBV19 and TRBJ2-7, with 8 bases fitting TRBD1. J gave up 2 bases and V 4 bases, and 4 bases lay outside the gene matches. CDR3 length: 14 amino acids. CDR1 is LNHDA and CDR2 is SQIVND in the germline V gene (reference sequence). Here the CDR3 DNA reads TGTGCCAGTAGTACAGGACAGGGCCCCTACGAGCAGTACTTC. It translates to CASSTGQGPYEQYF.

The chain links TRBV25-1 to TRBJ2-5, with 7 nucleotides matching TRBD1. In germline, CDR1 is MGHDK, CDR2 SYGVNS. The CDR3 contains 15 residues. The V segment lost 4 bases and the J segment 0 bases; nucleotides outside the gene matches: 5. CDR3 nucleotides: TGTGCCAGCAGTGCACACAGGGGAAACCAAGAGACCCAGTACTTC. The encoded protein is CASSAHRGNQETQYF.

The V and J genes are TRBV4-1 and TRBJ1-5, with a tentative D call TRBD1 (5 bases). Trimming left V 4 bases short and J 3 bases short, with 13 bases between. Germline CDR1 is MGHRA and CDR2 is YSYEKL. The CDR3 consists of 15 residues. The CDR3 region has the DNA TGCGCCAGCAGCCCCGTGGACACCCACAATCAGCCCCAGCATTTT. Translating it yields CASSPVDTHNQPQHF.

This chain links TRBV4-2 with TRBJ1-1; D ambiguous. The V end was cut by 0 bases, the J end by 7 bases, with 9 bases between. Germline V gene data show CDR1 as LGHNA and CDR2 as YNFKEQ. The CDR3 extends over 13 amino acids. CDR3 loop: CASSQDFRGEAFF. In DNA, the CDR3 is TGTGCCAGCAGCCAAGATTTTCGGGGTGAAGCTTTCTTT.

The chain links TRBV7-9 to TRBJ1-5; unclear D gene. The CDR3 covers 14 residues. The ends were cut back, 0 bases at V and 4 bases at J, with 7 bases in the middle. The V gene's germline CDR1 is SEHNR and CDR2 FQNEAQ (reference sequence). CDR3 DNA: TGTGCCAGCAGCTTAGCAGAACTGAATCAGCCCCAGCATTTT. Translated: CASSLAELNQPQHF.

This chain connects TRBV7-9 to TRBJ1-2; no reliable D call. The CDR3 has 11 residues. With 2 bases removed from V and 10 bases from J, the gap between germline ends came to 8 bases. Germline V gene lookup returns CDR1 SEHNR and CDR2 FQNEAQ (reference sequence). The DNA for the CDR3 is TGTGCCAGCAGCTTAAATACGGCCTACACCTTC. It translates to CASSLNTAYTF.

This chain connects TRBV6-1 to TRBJ2-3; maybe TRBD2 (6 bases). Germline loops: CDR1 MNHNS, CDR2 SASEGT. The CDR3 covers 14 residues. Trimming removed 2 bases from V and 8 bases from J, with 14 bases in between. The CDR3 sequence: CASSESGVGGTQYF. CDR3 DNA: TGTGCCAGCAGTGAATCTGGGGTGGGGGGTACGCAGTATTTT.

The chain couples TRBV28 to TRBJ1-5; D is ambiguous. The CDR3 contains 13 residues. CDR1 and CDR2 from the germline V gene are MDHEN and SYDVKM. With 6 bases removed from V and 4 bases from J, the gap between germline ends came to 10 bases. The CDR3 nucleotides read TGTGCCAGCAGCTCCTCACCTAATCAGCCCCAGCATTTT. It translates to CASSSSPNQPQHF.

The chain recombines TRBV6-6 with TRBJ1-5; D is ambiguous. The CDR3 spans 14 residues. From germline, CDR1 is MNHNY and CDR2 SVGAGI (reference sequence). Trimming removed 0 bases at V and 5 bases at J, with 8 bases between. CDR3 region: CASSYSGGDQPQHF. CDR3 in DNA: TGTGCCAGCAGTTACTCGGGCGGTGATCAGCCCCAGCATTTT.

V usage is TRBV7-2 and J usage is TRBJ2-5; D not certain. Trimming pared 5 bases from V and 4 bases from J, leaving 8 bases between. Germline-derived CDR1 and CDR2 are SGHTA and FQGNSA. CDR3 length: 12 amino acids. The CDR3 bases are TGTGCCAGCAGCCCTCATAGAGAGACCCAGTACTTC. Protein product: CASSPHRETQYF.

A few counts support this clone. This rearrangement joins TRBV2 to TRBJ2-5; TRBD2 matches 7 bases. V lost 7 bases and J lost 1; bases outside the gene matches: 9. The CDR3 totals 15 residues. The germline V gene encodes CDR1 SNHLY and CDR2 FYNNEI. CDR3 DNA: TGTGCCAGCACCGTGGGGGGGGGACCCCAAGAGACCCAGTACTTC. Translated: CASTVGGGPQETQYF. Combining the CDR3 with reference TRBV2 and TRBJ2-5 gives the whole variable domain EPEVTQTPSHQVTQMGQEVILRCVPISNHLYFYWYRQILGQKVEFLVSFYNNEISEKSEIFDDQFSVERPDGSNFTLKIRSTKLEDSAMYFCASTVGGGPQETQYFGPGTRLLVL.